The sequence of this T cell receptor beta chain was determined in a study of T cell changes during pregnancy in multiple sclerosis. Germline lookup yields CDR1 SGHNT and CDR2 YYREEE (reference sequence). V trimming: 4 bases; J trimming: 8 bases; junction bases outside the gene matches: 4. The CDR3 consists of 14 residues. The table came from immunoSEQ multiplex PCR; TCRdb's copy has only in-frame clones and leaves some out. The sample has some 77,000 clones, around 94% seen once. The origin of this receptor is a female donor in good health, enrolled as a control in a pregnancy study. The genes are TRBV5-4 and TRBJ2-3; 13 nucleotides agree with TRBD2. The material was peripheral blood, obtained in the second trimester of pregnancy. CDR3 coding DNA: TGTGCCAGCAGCCGACTAGCGGGGGGTGGTACGCAGTATTTT. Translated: CASSRLAGGGTQYF.